This T cell receptor beta chain was captured in a study of T cell changes during pregnancy in multiple sclerosis. The CDR3 runs to 16 residues. Germline values: CDR1 GTSNPN, CDR2 SVGIG (reference sequence). J was trimmed by 6 bases and V by 3 bases; bases with no gene match: 11. Data came from immunoSEQ multiplex PCR; TCRdb stores just in-frame clones and leaves some out. The sample shows around 63,000 clones, 80% to 95% of them seen only once. The V call is TRBV30, the J call TRBJ2-3; 11 bases agree with TRBD2. The specimen was CD8+ T cells from peripheral blood mononuclear cells, collected in the third trimester of pregnancy. The TCR was taken from a female donor in good health, enrolled as a control in a pregnancy study. Written as DNA, the CDR3 is TGTGCCTGGAGCGCTGGGACTAGCGGCCGGGGGGATACGCAGTATTTT. It translates to CAWSAGTSGRGDTQYF.